The 22 T cell receptor beta chains in this list originate from one sample, sequenced in a study of CD8 T cells in Susac syndrome. The RNA input was roughly 0.45 to 1 ug, and it was reverse transcribed with random hexamers. TCRdb reprocessed the immunoSEQ multiplex PCR reads with MiXCR, giving one entry per CDR3 protein. The profile shows about 300,000 distinct CDR3 sequences, over 75% of them singletons. The sequencing input was CD8+ T cells from PBMCs. The receptor source for this set is a human donor with multiple sclerosis.

The rearrangement joins TRBV4-2 to TRBJ2-7; 10 bases are shared with TRBD2. With V trimmed by 1 base and J by 5 bases, 5 bases remained unmatched. This CDR3 contains 15 residues. The germline V gene has CDR1 LGHNA and CDR2 YNFKEQ. The CDR3, as DNA: TGTGCCAGCAGCCAAGCTAGCGGGAGTGGGGACGAGCAGTACTTC. It translates to CASSQASGSGDEQYF.

This chain connects TRBV27 to TRBJ1-2; 9 bases are a match to TRBD1. V lost 0 bases and J lost 6; bases outside the gene matches: 8. Germline assignment: CDR1 MNHEY and CDR2 SMNVEV (reference sequence). The CDR3 extends over 16 amino acids. CDR3 nucleotides: TGTGCCAGCAGTTTATCTTCTCTGGGACAGGGCAATGGCTACACCTTC. Protein: CASSLSSLGQGNGYTF.

This chain joins TRBV7-9 and TRBJ2-7; D unclear. The V gene's germline CDR1 is SEHNR and CDR2 FQNEAQ (reference sequence). Between the trimmed V and J ends, which lost 3 bases and 2 bases, there was a span of 8 bases. This CDR3 is built from 13 residues. The CDR3 is CASSFPTTYEQYF. In DNA form, the CDR3 reads TGTGCCAGCAGCTTTCCCACCACCTACGAGCAGTACTTC.

This rearrangement joins TRBV2 to TRBJ2-1; the D is unclear. The germline V and J ends were trimmed by 3 bases and 14 bases, with 17 bases remaining between them. Germline loops: CDR1 SNHLY, CDR2 FYNNEI. The CDR3 loop spans 13 amino acids. The CDR3 bases are TGTGCCAGCAGTGACTTGGTTTCGGCGGTTGAGTTCTTC. As protein: CASSDLVSAVEFF.

This chain uses TRBV27 with TRBJ2-1; tentatively, D is TRBD2 (6 bases). Germline CDR1 reads MNHEY; CDR2 reads SMNVEV (reference sequence). The CDR3 has 16 residues. Trimming shortened V by 2 bases and J by 3 bases, and 14 bases separated the two germline ends. CDR3 protein: CASSLKGSGFYNEQFF. The CDR3 DNA follows: TGTGCCAGCAGTTTAAAGGGTAGCGGCTTCTACAATGAGCAGTTCTTC.

The chain joins TRBV4-3 to TRBJ2-1, with D possibly TRBD2 on 7 matching bases. This CDR3 has 19 residues. V lost 1 base, J lost 0 bases, and 19 bases lay in between. Germline V gene sequence: CDR1 LGHNA, CDR2 YSLEER. The CDR3 protein is CASSQGVGGALSSYNEQFF. The DNA of the CDR3 is TGCGCCAGCAGCCAAGGGGTAGGGGGGGCCCTGAGCTCCTACAATGAGCAGTTCTTC.

The sample holds one count of this clonotype. V is TRBV7-9 and J is TRBJ2-7; tentative D call: TRBD1 (5 bases). V lost 5 bases, J lost 3 bases, and 14 bases lay in between. CDR3 length equals 14 residues. Per the germline V gene, CDR1 is SEHNR and CDR2 is FQNEAQ (reference sequence). The CDR3 loop is CASSQGLLRYEQYF. CDR3 in DNA: TGTGCCAGCAGCCAGGGCCTCCTTCGCTACGAGCAGTACTTC.

This rearrangement joins TRBV7-9 to TRBJ1-2; D call uncertain. This CDR3 is built from 14 residues. Between the trimmed V and J ends, which lost 2 bases and 3 bases, there was a span of 10 bases. Per the germline V gene, CDR1 is SEHNR and CDR2 is FQNEAQ (reference sequence). The DNA for the CDR3 is TGTGCCAGCAGCTTATCTGGAGGCGACTATGGCTACACCTTC. It yields the protein CASSLSGGDYGYTF. Looking up the rest from reference TRBV7-9 and TRBJ1-2 gives the full variable domain: DTGVSQNPRHKITKRGQNVTFRCDPISEHNRLYWYRQTLGQGPEFLTYFQNEAQLEKSRLLSDRFSAERPKGSFSTLEIQRTEQGDSAMYLCASSLSGGDYGYTFGSGTRLTVV.

The rearrangement joins TRBV6-2 or TRBV6-3 to TRBJ1-1; no definite D call. There are 18 residues in the CDR3. The germline V gene has CDR1 MNHEY and CDR2 SVGEGT. Trimming stripped 6 bases from V and 1 base from J, with 24 bases between. Here the CDR3 reads CASSSNLPTVVGNTEAFF. The CDR3 DNA reads TGTGCCAGCAGCTCCAACCTCCCGACGGTCGTTGGGAACACTGAAGCTTTCTTT.

The chain recombines TRBV15 with TRBJ1-2; 7 bases match TRBD1. From germline, CDR1 is LNHNV and CDR2 YYDKDF (reference sequence). The V and J ends lost 5 bases and 4 bases, in that order; junction bases with no gene match: 7. CDR3 length equals 14 residues. The CDR3 DNA reads as TGTGCCACCAGCGCTCAGACAGGGAGCTATGGCTACACCTTC. Translation gives CATSAQTGSYGYTF.

This chain joins TRBV5-6 and TRBJ2-1; perhaps TRBD2 as D (6 bases). V lost 2 bases and J lost 15, with 15 bases in between. The germline CDR1 and CDR2 sequences are SGHDT and YYEEEE. The CDR3 consists of 12 residues. CDR3: CASSFPGGGGFF. CDR3 bases: TGTGCCAGCAGCTTCCCCGGGGGTGGAGGGTTCTTC.

This chain links TRBV20-1 with TRBJ1-3; D not certain. Trimming pared 3 bases from V and 4 bases from J, leaving 13 bases between. CDR3 length: 14 amino acids. The germline V gene has CDR1 DFQATT and CDR2 SNEGSKA (reference sequence). CDR3 sequence reads: CSARPLPVGNTIYF. CDR3 bases: TGCAGTGCTAGGCCCCTCCCCGTAGGAAACACCATATATTTT.

The genes are TRBV19 and TRBJ2-3; 8 bases align to TRBD2. Germline CDR1 LNHDA, CDR2 SQIVND (reference sequence). V lost 2 bases to trimming and J lost 2 bases; unmatched junction nucleotides: 3. The CDR3 contains 15 residues. CDR3 sequence (DNA): TGTGCCAGTAGTATAACGGGGGGGGCCACAGATACGCAGTATTTT. Translation: CASSITGGATDTQYF.

This clonotype was observed a few times. V is TRBV2 and J is TRBJ2-7; TRBD2 aligns across 10 bases. The V segment lost 2 bases and the J segment 0 bases; nucleotides outside the gene matches: 1. The germline V gene has CDR1 SNHLY and CDR2 FYNNEI. The CDR3 is 15 residues long. CDR3 DNA sequence: TGTGCCAGCAGTGAAAGACTAGCGGGCTCCTACGAGCAGTACTTC. Translated: CASSERLAGSYEQYF.

This clonotype appeared a single time. This chain connects TRBV11-2 to TRBJ1-6; D perhaps matches TRBD1 (5 bases). This CDR3 spans 18 amino acids. CDR1 is SGHAT and CDR2 is FQNNGV in the germline V gene. Trimming removed 1 base at V and 7 bases at J, with 20 bases between. The CDR3 coding sequence is TGTGCCAGCAGCTTAGGATGGCGGGGCAGTAGGGCCAATTCACCCCTCCACTTT. Protein product: CASSLGWRGSRANSPLHF.

The chain couples TRBV2 to TRBJ2-7; 12 bases line up with TRBD2. The CDR3 totals 15 residues. Germline lookup yields CDR1 SNHLY and CDR2 FYNNEI. Trimming at V came to 3 bases and at J to 2 bases, leaving 2 bases not matched to a gene. CDR3 DNA sequence: TGTGCCAGCAGTGAGCTAGCGGGAGGGACCTACGAGCAGTACTTC. Translation: CASSELAGGTYEQYF.

The V call is TRBV3-1, the J call TRBJ1-1, with 7 bases aligning to TRBD1. V shed 1 base, J shed 3 bases, and the junction held 11 bases outside the gene matches. The germline V gene encodes CDR1 LGHDT and CDR2 YNNKEL (reference sequence). This CDR3 has 17 amino acids. The CDR3 loop reads CASSQGWRAGGDTEAFF. The CDR3 region has the DNA TGTGCCAGCAGCCAAGGTTGGAGGGCAGGGGGAGACACTGAAGCTTTCTTT. Full variable domain (missing parts from reference TRBV3-1 and TRBJ1-1): DTAVSQTPKYLVTQMGNDKSIKCEQNLGHDTMYWYKQDSKKFLKIMFSYNNKELIINETVPNRFSPKSPDKAHLNLHINSLELGDSAVYFCASSQGWRAGGDTEAFFGQGTRLTVV.

V gene TRBV30 combines with J gene TRBJ2-1, with D possibly TRBD2 on 5 matching bases. Germline-derived CDR1 and CDR2 are GTSNPN and SVGIG (reference sequence). The V gene lost 3 bases and the J gene lost 4 bases, with 13 bases spanning the gap. The CDR3 has 14 amino acids. The chain's CDR3 is CAWRVGDIYNEQFF. The CDR3 nucleotides read TGTGCCTGGAGAGTCGGGGATATTTACAATGAGCAGTTCTTC.

The V and J genes are TRBV20-1 and TRBJ1-5; 9 nucleotides agree with TRBD1. The CDR3 length is 16 residues. Germline CDR1 and CDR2: DFQATT and SNEGSKA (reference sequence). The junction had 12 bases not matched to a gene; V was cut back by 5 bases and J by 4 bases. The CDR3 nucleotides are TGCAGTGCTCACCTGGGACAGGGAACTCTAAATCAGCCCCAGCATTTT. The encoded protein is CSAHLGQGTLNQPQHF.

This clonotype was recorded at least ten times. The rearrangement links TRBV11-3 to TRBJ1-6; 8 bases are a match to TRBD1. Per germline, CDR1 SGHNT and CDR2 YENEEA. This CDR3 region has 14 residues. The V and J ends lost 3 bases and 6 bases, in that order; junction bases with no gene match: 1. This CDR3 is CASSLDRVNSPLHF. CDR3 in DNA: TGTGCCAGCAGCTTGGACAGGGTTAATTCACCCCTCCACTTT.

The chain joins TRBV4-3 to TRBJ1-5; 7 nucleotides line up with TRBD1. Looked up from germline, CDR1 is LGHNA and CDR2 is YSLEER. J was trimmed by 0 bases and V by 3 bases; bases with no gene match: 2. The CDR3 loop spans 15 amino acids. The CDR3 loop is CASSQNRGSNQPQHF. CDR3 nucleotides: TGCGCCAGCAGCCAGAACAGGGGTAGCAATCAGCCCCAGCATTTT.

This clonotype was seen only once. The V and J genes are TRBV12-3 or TRBV12-4 and TRBJ2-7, with 8 bases that match TRBD2. V dropped 0 bases and J dropped 7; count of bases not matched to a gene: 8. This CDR3 region has 15 residues. The DNA of the CDR3 is TGTGCCAGCAGTTTAGCCGGGGGGGGCGAGGGGGAGCAGTACTTC. Protein: CASSLAGGGEGEQYF.